The rows below give T cell receptor beta chains drawn from one sample of a study of cytomegalovirus exposure and HLA in healthy donors. Assay used: immunoSEQ multiplex PCR; TCRdb lists only in-frame clones, some missing. The sample comprises 120,000 to 150,000 clones, 60% to 80% of which are singletons, and 3% to 3.5% rests with the top ten. The source material was PBMCs. These receptors all come from a man aged 35 to 55 in good health and CMV-seronegative. Both conserved end residues are part of each CDR3. Each record gives: clone size, D gene, V gene, J gene, CDR3 protein, CDR3 DNA. The D gene is left open where the match is weak. The listing skips clone size in some rows; elsewhere it reads once, few, many or a size class.

size: .
D: TRBD2
V: TRBV27
J: TRBJ2-7
CDR3: CASSLKLAGTYEQYF
DNA: TGTGCCAGCAGTTTAAAACTAGCGGGAACCTACGAGCAGTACTTC

size: .
D: TRBD1
V: TRBV2
J: TRBJ2-6
CDR3: CASSVDRDRVPPGANVLTF
DNA: TGTGCCAGCAGTGTAGACCGGGACAGGGTTCCCCCTGGGGCCAACGTCCTGACTTTC

size: .
D: TRBD1
V: TRBV5-8
J: TRBJ1-2
CDR3: CASSLGDSVGGYGYTF
DNA: TGTGCCAGCAGCTTGGGGGACAGTGTTGGGGGCTATGGCTACACCTTC

size: .
D: TRBD2
V: TRBV27
J: TRBJ2-2
CDR3: CASSLSGTSGNTGELFF
DNA: TGTGCCAGCAGTTTATCTGGGACTAGCGGGAACACCGGGGAGCTGTTTTTT

size: .
D: TRBD1
V: TRBV11-2
J: TRBJ2-7
CDR3: CASSLSDGQGNEQYF
DNA: TGTGCCAGCAGCTTATCCGACGGACAGGGGAACGAGCAGTACTTC

size: few
D: .
V: TRBV4-2
J: TRBJ1-2
CDR3: CASSQDGAAGPSYGYTF
DNA: TGTGCCAGCAGCCAAGATGGGGCGGCGGGGCCTAGCTATGGCTACACCTTC

size: .
D: TRBD1
V: TRBV7-8
J: TRBJ2-2
CDR3: CASSAWTGVNTGELFF
DNA: TGTGCCAGCAGCGCTTGGACAGGGGTGAACACCGGGGAGCTGTTTTTT

size: .
D: .
V: TRBV6-5
J: TRBJ2-1
CDR3: CASKSRTDYNEQFF
DNA: TGTGCCAGCAAATCGAGGACAGACTACAATGAGCAGTTCTTC

size: .
D: .
V: TRBV6-5
J: TRBJ1-4
CDR3: CASSRGIGTEEKLFF
DNA: TGTGCCAGCTCCCGAGGGATCGGCACGGAGGAAAAACTGTTTTTT

size: .
D: .
V: TRBV19
J: TRBJ1-5
CDR3: CASSIDSRWEVRKPQHF
DNA: TGTGCCAGTAGTATAGATAGCCGCTGGGAGGTTAGGAAGCCCCAGCATTTT

size: .
D: .
V: TRBV4-1
J: TRBJ2-2
CDR3: CASSQADAGGELFF
DNA: TGCGCCAGCAGCCAAGCCGACGCGGGCGGGGAGCTGTTTTTT

size: few
D: TRBD1
V: TRBV7-2
J: TRBJ1-1
CDR3: CASSLAEGQGPLNTEAFF
DNA: TGTGCCAGCAGCTTAGCCGAGGGACAGGGGCCCCTGAACACTGAAGCTTTCTTT

size: .
D: .
V: TRBV13
J: TRBJ2-3
CDR3: CASSLKPEETTDTQYF
DNA: TGTGCCAGCAGCTTAAAACCAGAGGAAACCACAGATACGCAGTATTTT

size: .
D: TRBD1
V: TRBV28
J: TRBJ1-2
CDR3: CASSLTGGKYYGYTF
DNA: TGTGCCAGCAGTTTGACAGGGGGGAAATACTATGGCTACACCTTC

size: few
D: .
V: TRBV5-1
J: TRBJ2-2
CDR3: CASSPLDRNTGELFF
DNA: TGCGCCAGCAGCCCACTGGACAGGAACACCGGGGAGCTGTTTTTT

size: .
D: .
V: TRBV29-1
J: TRBJ1-1
CDR3: CSVEDRVREAFF
DNA: TGCAGCGTTGAAGATCGGGTCAGAGAAGCTTTCTTT

size: once
D: TRBD2
V: TRBV28
J: TRBJ2-3
CDR3: CASRPASGGTDTQYF
DNA: TGTGCCAGCAGACCAGCTAGCGGGGGGACAGATACGCAGTATTTT

size: .
D: TRBD2
V: TRBV7-6
J: TRBJ2-2
CDR3: CASSLGLLNTGELFF
DNA: TGTGCCAGCAGCTTGGGACTACTAAACACCGGGGAGCTGTTTTTT

size: .
D: TRBD2
V: TRBV9
J: TRBJ2-5
CDR3: CASSVGGLAGVETQYF
DNA: TGTGCCAGCAGCGTAGGGGGACTAGCGGGGGTTGAGACCCAGTACTTC

size: .
D: TRBD1
V: TRBV14
J: TRBJ2-7
CDR3: CASSRVAGTGSYEQYF
DNA: TGTGCCAGCAGCCGAGTGGCCGGGACAGGGTCCTACGAGCAGTACTTC

size: .
D: TRBD1
V: TRBV7-9
J: TRBJ2-5
CDR3: CASSLGDRGPETQYF
DNA: TGTGCCAGCAGCTTAGGGGACAGGGGGCCAGAGACCCAGTACTTC

size: .
D: TRBD1
V: TRBV9
J: TRBJ2-5
CDR3: CASSVRFRDRITLVKETQYF
DNA: TGTGCCAGCAGCGTAAGGTTCCGGGACAGAATCACCTTGGTCAAAGAGACCCAGTACTTC

size: .
D: .
V: TRBV20-1
J: TRBJ1-4
CDR3: CSARSDEKLFF
DNA: TGCAGTGCGCGGTCGGATGAAAAACTGTTTTTT

size: .
D: TRBD1
V: TRBV12-5
J: TRBJ2-3
CDR3: CASGLGTVTSTDTQYF
DNA: TGTGCTAGTGGTTTAGGGACAGTTACTAGCACAGATACGCAGTATTTT

size: few
D: .
V: TRBV4-2
J: TRBJ2-1
CDR3: CASSQEALSNEQFF
DNA: TGTGCCAGCAGCCAAGAGGCCCTGTCCAATGAGCAGTTCTTC

size: .
D: .
V: TRBV5-1
J: TRBJ2-3
CDR3: CASSLVGGLSTDTQYF
DNA: TGCGCCAGCAGCTTGGTTGGCGGGCTAAGCACAGATACGCAGTATTTT

size: few
D: .
V: TRBV5-8
J: TRBJ2-7
CDR3: CASSLGLGASYEQYF
DNA: TGTGCCAGCAGCTTGGGACTAGGTGCCTCCTACGAGCAGTACTTC

size: few
D: .
V: TRBV9
J: TRBJ1-5
CDR3: CASSVSSNSNQPQHF
DNA: TGTGCCAGCAGCGTCTCCAGTAATAGCAATCAGCCCCAGCATTTT

size: .
D: TRBD2
V: TRBV7-6
J: TRBJ2-7
CDR3: CASSPPPSGARDEQYF
DNA: TGTGCCAGCAGCCCGCCCCCCAGCGGGGCTAGGGACGAGCAGTACTTC

size: .
D: .
V: TRBV19
J: TRBJ1-6
CDR3: CASSFSFHGRDNSPLHF
DNA: TGTGCCAGTAGTTTTTCCTTCCACGGGAGAGATAATTCACCCCTCCACTTT

size: .
D: .
V: TRBV2
J: TRBJ1-5
CDR3: CASSYPLKHQPQHF
DNA: TGTGCCAGCAGTTACCCACTCAAGCATCAGCCCCAGCATTTT

size: few
D: .
V: TRBV30
J: TRBJ1-4
CDR3: CAWSVRRGGEKLFF
DNA: TGTGCCTGGAGTGTGAGGAGGGGTGGTGAAAAACTGTTTTTT

size: .
D: TRBD1
V: TRBV6-4
J: TRBJ1-1
CDR3: CASSPDRGNTEAFF
DNA: TGTGCCAGCAGTCCCGACAGGGGGAACACTGAAGCTTTCTTT

size: .
D: TRBD1
V: TRBV23-1
J: TRBJ1-5
CDR3: CASSQSGQGVPLSNQPQHF
DNA: TGCGCCAGCAGTCAATCGGGCCAGGGGGTACCCCTTAGCAATCAGCCCCAGCATTTT

size: few
D: TRBD2
V: TRBV6-1
J: TRBJ2-3
CDR3: CASHSSGGTTDTQYF
DNA: TGTGCCAGCCACTCTAGCGGGGGGACCACAGATACGCAGTATTTT

size: .
D: .
V: TRBV7-3
J: TRBJ1-1
CDR3: CASSLTRADEAFF
DNA: TGTGCCAGCAGCTTAACCAGGGCTGATGAAGCTTTCTTT

size: .
D: .
V: TRBV2
J: TRBJ2-7
CDR3: CASGRDTYEQYF
DNA: TGTGCCAGCGGACGGGATACCTACGAGCAGTACTTC

size: .
D: TRBD2
V: TRBV29-1
J: TRBJ2-1
CDR3: CSVQGTRISYNEQFF
DNA: TGCAGCGTCCAGGGGACTAGAATCTCCTACAATGAGCAGTTCTTC

size: once
D: TRBD2
V: TRBV5-1
J: TRBJ2-7
CDR3: CASSYVAGLSYEQYF
DNA: TGCGCCAGCAGCTACGTAGCGGGGCTCTCCTACGAGCAGTACTTC

size: once
D: TRBD1
V: TRBV5-4
J: TRBJ1-2
CDR3: CASSLRQGQGASGYTF
DNA: TGTGCCAGCAGCTTGAGGCAAGGACAGGGGGCAAGTGGCTACACCTTC

size: few
D: TRBD1
V: TRBV7-6
J: TRBJ2-6
CDR3: CASSLRGLGANVLTF
DNA: TGTGCCAGCAGCTTAAGGGGGCTGGGGGCCAACGTCCTGACTTTC

size: .
D: .
V: TRBV11-2
J: TRBJ2-7
CDR3: CASSSDTYEQYF
DNA: TGTGCCAGCAGCTCGGACACCTACGAGCAGTACTTC

size: .
D: .
V: TRBV7-6
J: TRBJ2-5
CDR3: CASSVAPGTGGETQYF
DNA: TGTGCCAGCAGCGTAGCCCCGGGCACCGGAGGGGAGACCCAGTACTTC

size: once
D: TRBD1
V: TRBV5-1
J: TRBJ2-1
CDR3: CASSLGGTGTNEQFF
DNA: TGCGCCAGCAGCTTGGGAGGGACAGGAACCAATGAGCAGTTCTTC

size: .
D: TRBD1
V: TRBV4-1
J: TRBJ2-3
CDR3: CASSQDLSAETGFTDTQYF
DNA: TGCGCCAGCAGCCAAGATCTATCGGCTGAGACAGGGTTTACAGATACGCAGTATTTT

size: .
D: TRBD1
V: TRBV10-3
J: TRBJ2-3
CDR3: CAISTRVKGQGTDTQYF
DNA: TGTGCCATCAGCACCCGGGTCAAGGGACAGGGGACAGATACGCAGTATTTT

size: .
D: TRBD1
V: TRBV27
J: TRBJ1-1
CDR3: CASSFSDRAGRAFF
DNA: TGTGCCAGCAGTTTCTCGGACAGGGCGGGCCGAGCTTTCTTT

size: .
D: .
V: TRBV2
J: TRBJ2-7
CDR3: CASSGGDSSYEQYF
DNA: TGTGCCAGCAGTGGTGGTGACAGCTCCTACGAGCAGTACTTC